This T cell receptor beta chain was observed in a study of blood T cell repertoires in COVID-19. Whole-study context: The United States, Italy and Spain supplied acute and convalescent COVID-19 samples. Nucleic acid was either cDNA or gDNA, and it came from T cells, B-cell-depleted T cells, or PBMCs.

As originally analysed: Cell counts per sample came from amplifying reference gene primers. Sequenced by immunoSEQ multiplex PCR; TCRdb stores in-frame clones only, minus some. That table gives V, J and clone size, and the DNA gave D and trimming. The sample holds approximately 52,000 clones, 90% seen once. The CDR3 length is 15 residues. The germline V gene encodes CDR1 LGHDT and CDR2 YNNKEL (reference sequence). J gave up 6 bases and V 2 bases, and 8 bases lay outside the gene matches. Material: peripheral blood. The TCR comes from a human donor in a cohort sampled during active COVID-19. This rearrangement joins TRBV3-1 (or the pseudogene TRBV3-2) to TRBJ2-3; 7 bases align to TRBD1. CDR3 nucleotide sequence: TGTGCCAGCAGCCAAATGGGGACAGTTCAGGATACGCAGTATTTT. Translating it yields CASSQMGTVQDTQYF.